The 25 T cell receptor beta chains presented below share a single source sample, sequenced in a study of regulatory T cells in long-lasting Graves disease. Indicated time point: newly diagnosed GD, antithyroid drugs for less than 3 months. RNA from PBMCs was the source of the TCR library. TCR beta libraries were built with iRepertoire HTBI primers and Arm-PCR of CDR3 regions. TCRdb processed the multiplex PCR reads anew with MiXCR; each CDR3 protein has one entry. This sample has roughly 350,000 distinct CDR3 sequences; approximately 15% occur once, and the top ten carry roughly 27%. The data were also submitted as part of a second study, on T cells in Graves' hyperthyroidism and ophthalmopathy.

The sequenced sample was peripheral blood mononuclear cells (PBMCs), obtained at new diagnosis, from a patient treated with antithyroid drugs. The source of these receptors is a man aged 35 to 55 with Graves disease.

This clonotype came up many times. The chain has TRBV3-1 and TRBJ1-6, with D uncertain. Trimming stripped 1 base from V and 10 bases from J, with 8 bases between. This CDR3 spans 13 amino acids. Germline V gene lookup returns CDR1 LGHDT and CDR2 YNNKEL (reference sequence). This CDR3 reads CASSQGVSSPLHF. The CDR3, as DNA: TGTGCCAGCAGCCAAGGAGTGTCGTCACCCCTCCACTTT.

This clonotype was recorded many times. V is TRBV5-1 and J is TRBJ1-1; D gene unclear. This CDR3 has 13 residues. Between the trimmed V and J ends, which lost 4 bases and 1 base, there was a span of 8 bases. Germline values: CDR1 SGHRS, CDR2 YFSETQ. CDR3 residues: CASSIDGNTEAFF. CDR3 DNA sequence: TGCGCCAGCAGCATAGACGGGAACACTGAAGCTTTCTTT.

This clonotype was picked up a small number of times. The chain recombines TRBV14 with TRBJ1-6; D uncertain. Germline V lookup: CDR1 SGHDN, CDR2 FVKESK. This CDR3 is built from 14 residues. V lost 3 bases and J lost 7, with 10 bases in between. In DNA form, the CDR3 reads TGTGCCAGCAGCCAGCTCGTTCGGAATTCACCCCTCCACTTT. Amino acid sequence: CASSQLVRNSPLHF.

About this clonotype: A read error may be the cause here, since a much bigger clone is one base away. The rearrangement joins TRBV7-9 to TRBJ1-6, with D unclear. The germline V gene has CDR1 SEHNR and CDR2 FQNEAQ (reference sequence). This CDR3 has 14 residues. CDR3 DNA: TGTGCCAGCAGCACCCGGGGTTGGAATTCACCCCTCCGCTTT. Its translation: CASSTRGWNSPLRF.

This clonotype was picked up many times. This chain uses TRBV11-2 with TRBJ2-3; no definite D call. This CDR3 is 16 amino acids long. V lost 1 base to trimming and J lost 4 bases, with 15 bases between them. Germline V lookup: CDR1 SGHAT, CDR2 FQNNGV. For the CDR3, the DNA is TGTGCCAGCAGCTTAGTTCTTCGTCAGGTCTCAGATACGCAGTATTTT. Translation: CASSLVLRQVSDTQYF. The complete variable domain, with remaining parts taken from reference TRBV11-2 and TRBJ2-3, reads EAGVAQSPRYKIIEKRQSVAFWCNPISGHATLYWYQQILGQGPKLLIQFQNNGVVDDSQLPKDRFSAERLKGVDSTLKIQPAKLEDSAVYLCASSLVLRQVSDTQYFGPGTRLTVL.

The sample holds a few counts of this clonotype. The chain links TRBV12-5 to TRBJ2-2; a possible D gene is TRBD1 (5 bases). The CDR3 is 15 residues long. Trimming shortened V by 5 bases and J by 3 bases, and 13 bases separated the two germline ends. Looked up from germline, CDR1 is LGHNT and CDR2 is FRNRAP. CDR3 region: CASGPGWVDTGELFF. The CDR3 DNA sequence: TGTGCTAGTGGTCCAGGGTGGGTTGACACCGGGGAGCTGTTTTTT.

The rearrangement joins TRBV5-6 to TRBJ2-1; the D gene could be TRBD1 or TRBD2 (5 bases each). This CDR3 has 13 amino acids. V was shortened by 4 bases and J by 7 bases, with 12 bases between the two germline ends. CDR1 is SGHDT and CDR2 is YYEEEE in the germline V gene. The CDR3 loop is CASSAGTANEQFF. The DNA of the CDR3 is TGTGCCAGCAGCGCCGGGACCGCTAATGAGCAGTTCTTC.

This clonotype was seen many times. The gene calls are TRBV18 and TRBJ2-7; D not resolved. CDR1 and CDR2 (germline): KGHSH, LQKENI. CDR3 length: 13 amino acids. Trimming removed 0 bases at V and 3 bases at J, with 6 bases between. Written as DNA, the CDR3 is TGTGCCAGCTCACCACCCGGCTACTACGAGCAGTACTTC. Residues: CASSPPGYYEQYF.

This sequence joins TRBV7-2 and TRBJ1-4; no firm D call. The CDR3 is made up of 14 amino acids. The V end lost 4 bases, the J end lost 3 bases, and 9 bases lay between the germline ends. CDR1 is SGHTA and CDR2 is FQGNSA in the germline V gene. DNA of the CDR3: TGTGCCAGCAGCTCCCTGGGTCCTAATGAAAAACTGTTTTTT. Protein product: CASSSLGPNEKLFF.

This clonotype came up a few times. The genes are TRBV7-8 and TRBJ1-3; tentatively, D is TRBD1 (6 bases). There are 15 residues in the CDR3. CDR1 is SGHVS, CDR2 FQNEAQ, per germline. V lost 5 bases, J lost 0 bases, and 11 bases lay in between. CDR3 sequence reads: CASSPRQVSGNTIYF. The CDR3 nucleotides read TGTGCCAGCAGCCCGAGACAGGTCTCTGGAAACACCATATATTTT.

This clonotype was picked up many times. This chain uses TRBV11-2 with TRBJ2-2; D might be TRBD2 (5 bases). Trimming cost V 5 bases and J 7 bases, with 17 bases left between them. This CDR3 has 15 residues. Germline V gene sequence: CDR1 SGHAT, CDR2 FQNNGV. The CDR3 nucleotides read TGTGCCAGCAGCCTTGTTGAGAGCGGCTACGGGGAGCTGTTTTTT. It is translated as CASSLVESGYGELFF. Based on the CDR3 plus reference TRBV11-2 and TRBJ2-2, the full variable domain is EAGVAQSPRYKIIEKRQSVAFWCNPISGHATLYWYQQILGQGPKLLIQFQNNGVVDDSQLPKDRFSAERLKGVDSTLKIQPAKLEDSAVYLCASSLVESGYGELFFGEGSRLTVL.

This clonotype showed up many times. This rearrangement joins TRBV3-1 to TRBJ2-1; 10 nucleotides match TRBD1. The CDR3 runs 13 residues. The V and J ends lost 8 bases and 8 bases, in that order; junction bases with no gene match: 6. Per germline, CDR1 LGHDT and CDR2 YNNKEL (reference sequence). CDR3 nucleotides: TGTGCCAGCGCTGGGACAGGGGCCCATGAGCAGTTCTTC. It codes for CASAGTGAHEQFF.

This clonotype has a count of ten or more. V is TRBV5-1 and J is TRBJ2-7, with D unclear. Germline lookup yields CDR1 SGHRS and CDR2 YFSETQ. The CDR3 has 15 amino acids. Between the trimmed V and J ends, which lost 0 bases and 2 bases, there was a span of 12 bases. The CDR3 sequence is CASSLAAQEPYEQYF. Here the CDR3 DNA reads TGCGCCAGCAGCTTGGCAGCGCAGGAACCCTACGAGCAGTACTTC. The full variable domain, its missing parts supplied by reference TRBV5-1 and TRBJ2-7, is KAGVTQTPRYLIKTRGQQVTLSCSPISGHRSVSWYQQTPGQGLQFLFEYFSETQRNKGNFPGRFSGRQFSNSRSEMNVSTLELGDSALYLCASSLAAQEPYEQYFGPGTRLTVT.

The chain carries TRBV12-3 or TRBV12-4 and TRBJ1-1; no reliable D call. The V gene lost 4 bases and the J gene lost 5 bases, with 11 bases spanning the gap. The CDR3 consists of 13 residues. CDR3 in DNA: TGTGCCAGCAGTTCCGACACCCAGACTGAAGCTTTCTTT. As protein: CASSSDTQTEAFF.

This clonotype was seen many times. The chain combines TRBV30 with TRBJ2-7, with 10 bases identical to TRBD1. Germline trimming cut 1 base from V and 8 bases from J; bases unmatched to any gene: 5. There are 13 residues in the CDR3. Looked up from germline, CDR1 is GTSNPN and CDR2 is SVGIG (reference sequence). CDR3: CAWSEGQGTKQYF. The CDR3 region has the DNA TGTGCCTGGAGTGAGGGACAGGGGACCAAGCAGTACTTC.

This clonotype was picked up a small number of times. This chain uses TRBV7-3 with TRBJ1-3, with no clear D. CDR1 and CDR2 (germline): SGHTA, FQGTGA. The CDR3 loop spans 16 amino acids. The germline V and J ends were trimmed by 2 bases and 0 bases, with 11 bases remaining between them. The DNA of the CDR3 is TGTGCCAGCAGCTTAGGAGGAGGTGACTCTGGAAACACCATATATTTT. Its protein is CASSLGGGDSGNTIYF.

This clonotype has a count of ten or more. This chain links TRBV11-3 with TRBJ2-1; 7 bases agree with TRBD2. The CDR3 totals 16 residues. From germline, CDR1 is SGHNT and CDR2 YENEEA. V was clipped by 5 bases and J by 1 base; unmatched bases: 8. CDR3 DNA sequence: TGTGCCAGCAGCCGGGAGGACTCCCAGTCCTACAATGAGCAGTTCTTC. Amino acids: CASSREDSQSYNEQFF.

This clonotype was observed a few times. The chain joins TRBV2 to TRBJ2-7; a possible D gene is TRBD1 (6 bases). The CDR3 runs to 16 residues. Germline V gene data show CDR1 as SNHLY and CDR2 as FYNNEI. The V end was cut by 5 bases, the J end by 0 bases, with 17 bases between. As DNA, the CDR3 is TGTGCCAGCAGTACTCCTGACAGGTCCATCTCCTACGAGCAGTACTTC. Its protein is CASSTPDRSISYEQYF.

This clonotype was recorded many times. The J gene is TRBJ1-1, the V gene TRBV30; D perhaps matches TRBD1 (5 bases). Germline V gene data show CDR1 as GTSNPN and CDR2 as SVGIG (reference sequence). Between the trimmed V and J ends, which lost 4 bases and 5 bases, there was a span of 14 bases. The CDR3 runs to 13 residues. CDR3 bases: TGTGCCTGGAACGCGGGGGAAGGTACTGAAGCTTTCTTT. Translated: CAWNAGEGTEAFF.

This clonotype was seen ten or more times. DNA of the CDR3: TGCGCCAGCAGAGAGGGGGCAAGCTCCTACAATGAGCAGTTCTTC. Protein: CASREGASSYNEQFF. This rearrangement joins TRBV5-1 to TRBJ2-1, with 7 bases that match TRBD1. There are 15 residues in the CDR3. The germline CDR1 and CDR2 sequences are SGHRS and YFSETQ. Trimming at V came to 5 bases and at J to 0 bases, leaving 5 bases not matched to a gene.

The chain joins TRBV18 to TRBJ2-6, with D unclear. CDR3 length: 14 residues. Trimming pared 6 bases from V and 0 bases from J, leaving 6 bases between. Germline loops: CDR1 KGHSH, CDR2 LQKENI. CDR3 amino acids: CASSAASGANVLTF. As DNA, the CDR3 is TGTGCCAGCTCGGCAGCCTCTGGGGCCAACGTCCTGACTTTC.

The V gene is TRBV18, the J gene TRBJ1-1; the match to TRBD1 covers 7 bases. The J segment lost 12 bases and the V segment lost 4 bases, leaving 8 bases of the junction unmatched. Per germline, CDR1 KGHSH and CDR2 LQKENI. This CDR3 has 12 amino acids. DNA for the CDR3: TGTGCCAGCTCACAGAGACAGGGTCTAACTTTCTTT. Protein product: CASSQRQGLTFF. Complete variable domain (other parts from reference TRBV18 and TRBJ1-1): NAGVMQNPRHLVRRRGQEARLRCSPMKGHSHVYWYRQLPEEGLKFMVYLQKENIIDESGMPKERFSAEFPKEGPSILRIQQVVRGDSAAYFCASSQRQGLTFFGQGTRLTVV.

V gene TRBV5-1 combines with J gene TRBJ1-2; weak D call: TRBD1 (5 bases). Germline V gene sequence: CDR1 SGHRS, CDR2 YFSETQ. V gave up 0 bases and J gave up 8 bases, with 14 bases separating them. The CDR3 covers 14 residues. The CDR3 bases are TGCGCCAGCAGCTTGGACAGCGGGACGGGAGGCTACACCTTC. Its translation is CASSLDSGTGGYTF.

At least ten counts were recorded for this clonotype. The chain is built from TRBV5-1 and TRBJ1-1; D gene ambiguous. In germline, CDR1 is SGHRS, CDR2 YFSETQ. Trimming left V 2 bases short and J 4 bases short, with 15 bases between. This CDR3 region has 15 residues. CDR3 DNA sequence: TGCGCCAGCAGCTTAGACGGTGTCGTCCGCACTGAAGCTTTCTTT. It codes for CASSLDGVVRTEAFF. The entire variable domain, with the rest obtained from reference TRBV5-1 and TRBJ1-1, is as follows: KAGVTQTPRYLIKTRGQQVTLSCSPISGHRSVSWYQQTPGQGLQFLFEYFSETQRNKGNFPGRFSGRQFSNSRSEMNVSTLELGDSALYLCASSLDGVVRTEAFFGQGTRLTVV.

This clonotype was counted at least ten times. This sequence joins TRBV2 and TRBJ2-7; D gene uncertain. The CDR3 spans 13 residues. Germline V gene lookup returns CDR1 SNHLY and CDR2 FYNNEI. V lost 7 bases to trimming and J lost 5 bases, with 15 bases between them. This CDR3 reads CASTTDFTDEQYF. The DNA of the CDR3 is TGTGCCAGCACCACCGATTTCACGGACGAGCAGTACTTC.